The present TCR beta chain was sequenced within a study of cytomegalovirus exposure and HLA in healthy donors. Across the whole study: A prior study identified approximately 120 million unique TCR beta sequences from 190 million or so T cells. Around 89 million unique TCRs from HLA-typed donors made up an early data release. Study conclusions and caveats: No immune exposure information besides CMV serostatus was available.

About this clone itself: As yet, its antigen is unknown.

This PCR relied on a set of 60 Vbeta primers and 13 Jbeta primers. Authors' analysis steps: Some 80 million unique TCR beta chains, 9.5 million to 14 million shared, were counted in a later analysis. The method was immunoSEQ multiplex PCR; TCRdb's version includes in-frame clones alone and lacks a portion of them. V and J calls and clone size follow that table, whereas D and trimming were derived from the DNA. Its table lists around 200,000 clones. The CDR3 totals 15 residues. The junction had 6 bases not matched to a gene; V was cut back by 1 base and J by 6 bases. Germline V CDR1 and CDR2: SEHNR, FQNEAQ (reference sequence).

The source material was PBMCs. This TCR was sampled from a woman in her twenties or thirties in good health and CMV-seropositive. The rearrangement links TRBV7-9 to TRBJ2-1, with TRBD2 matching over 7 bases. CDR3 nucleotide sequence: TGTGCCAGCAGCTTAGGGCCCTCGGGGGGCAATGAGCAGTTCTTC. Translating it yields CASSLGPSGGNEQFF.